These T cell receptor beta chains were read from a single sample in a study of post-analysis software for immune sequencing data. TCRdb fed the PCR reads into MiXCR, producing one record per CDR3 protein. Altogether about 540,000 distinct CDR3 sequences are present, approximately 31% being singletons, with the ten largest covering 4.5% to 7.5%. The material sequenced was blood. The receptor source for this set is a girl aged 2 to 17 with multiple sclerosis. Both conserved end residues are part of each CDR3. The D gene is left open where the match is weak. Rows may omit the clone size; those that give it use once, few, many or a size class.

.,TRBV6-5,TRBJ2-4,many,TGTGCCAGCAGCCCGTCCCCGAGCAAAAACATTCAGTACTTC,CASSPSPSKNIQYF
.,TRBV10-1,TRBJ1-1,few,TGCGCCAGCAGTGACCCGGGGAGGGCCGATGAAGCTTTCTTT,CASSDPGRADEAFF
TRBD1,TRBV29-1,TRBJ2-1,few,TGCAGCGTGGGACAGGAGGGCTACAATGAGCAGTTCTTC,CSVGQEGYNEQFF
.,TRBV7-3,TRBJ2-1,many,TGTGCCAGCAGCTTAATTTCAGGCAATGAGCAGTTCTTC,CASSLISGNEQFF
.,TRBV11-2,TRBJ1-2,.,TGTGCCAGCAGCTTACACGACGGGATGCGAGGCTACACCTTC,CASSLHDGMRGYTF
TRBD1,TRBV7-7,TRBJ2-3,.,TGTGCTAGCAGCCCGAGGGAGGGACAGGGGGCCCCAGATACGCAGTATTTT,CASSPREGQGAPDTQYF
.,TRBV10-3,TRBJ2-5,.,TGTGCCACTCAACGGCAGGGTGAAGGAGAGACCCAGTACTTC,CATQRQGEGETQYF
.,TRBV9,TRBJ2-1,.,TGTGCCAGCAGCAAAAGTTGGGATGAGCAGTTCTTC,CASSKSWDEQFF
TRBD2,TRBV5-1,TRBJ2-3,few,TGCGCCAGCAGTGAGGGGACTAGCGGGGGGGCGGTTACAGATACGCAGTATTTT,CASSEGTSGGAVTDTQYF
TRBD2,TRBV7-3,TRBJ2-2,.,TGTGCCAGCAGCCTGATGGGGGGGGACCGCACCGGGGAGCTGTTTTTT,CASSLMGGDRTGELFF
TRBD1,TRBV10-3,TRBJ2-7,.,TGTGCCATCAGTGAGCCTACCTCGGGACAGGGGTCTTCCGAGCAGTACTTC,CAISEPTSGQGSSEQYF
.,TRBV6-6,TRBJ1-1,few,TGTGCCAGCAGTTACTCGGGGGAACAGGGTGGCACTGAAGCTTTCTTT,CASSYSGEQGGTEAFF
TRBD2,TRBV20-1,TRBJ2-5,.,TGCAGTGCTAGCGGACTAGCGGGGTTAGAGACCCAGTACTTC,CSASGLAGLETQYF
.,TRBV6-1,TRBJ2-7,.,TGTGCCAGCTGTTTTGGGCCTTCCTACGAGCAGTACTTC,CASCFGPSYEQYF
TRBD2,TRBV12-3/TRBV12-4,TRBJ2-7,few,TGTGCCAGCAGCCAACTAGCGGGGGCCTTGAGGTACGAGCAGTACTTC,CASSQLAGALRYEQYF
.,TRBV3-1,TRBJ2-3,.,TGTGCCAGCAGCCAAGGACTTCGGGGGTACCGCACAGATACGCAGTATTTT,CASSQGLRGYRTDTQYF
.,TRBV9,TRBJ1-1,few,TGTGCCAGCAGCGTAGATTCGGTGGGTGGGTGGACTGAAGCTTTCTTT,CASSVDSVGGWTEAFF
TRBD1,TRBV7-3,TRBJ1-3,once,TGTGCCAGCAGCATTACAGGGGAACCTGGAAACACCATATATTTT,CASSITGEPGNTIYF
TRBD2,TRBV29-1,TRBJ2-7,many,TGCAGCGCCCGGAGCGGGGGCCCCTACGAGCAGTACTTC,CSARSGGPYEQYF
.,TRBV6-5,TRBJ1-6,.,TGTGCCAGCAGAAGACCCGGGACGCTTAATTCACCCCTCCACTTT,CASRRPGTLNSPLHF
.,TRBV5-6,TRBJ2-1,.,TGTGCCAGCAGCATGAACAGATTTCAGTTCTTC,CASSMNRFQFF
.,TRBV11-2,TRBJ2-2,.,TGTGCCAGCAGCCTCCAGGGATTGGTGGACGGGGAGCTGTTTTTT,CASSLQGLVDGELFF
.,TRBV4-1,TRBJ1-1,.,TGCGCCAGCAGTGTACAGGGCCAGAACACTGAAGCTTTCTTT,CASSVQGQNTEAFF
TRBD1,TRBV7-9,TRBJ1-1,few,TGTGCCAGCAGCTTCGGGACAGGGATGCAAGCTTTCTTT,CASSFGTGMQAFF
TRBD1,TRBV29-1,TRBJ2-3,few,TGCAGCGTCGGACAGGGCCTTTCTAGCACAGATACGCAGTATTTT,CSVGQGLSSTDTQYF
.,TRBV7-8,TRBJ1-1,.,TGTGCCAGCAGCCTCGGACGGACCCCCCTCCATGAAGCTTTCTTT,CASSLGRTPLHEAFF
.,TRBV10-3,TRBJ2-5,few,TGTGCCATCAGTGAGTCGGGAAGGGGGAACCAAGAGACCCAGTACTTC,CAISESGRGNQETQYF
.,TRBV11-1,TRBJ2-1,.,TGTGCCAGCAGCTTAGCCGGACGGGGGGAGCAGTTCTTC,CASSLAGRGEQFF
.,TRBV3-1,TRBJ2-5,.,TGTGCCAGCAGGACACCCCTCCAAGAGACCCAGTACTTC,CASRTPLQETQYF
TRBD1,TRBV29-1,TRBJ2-5,few,TGCAGCGTTGAAGGGAACAGGGGCGAGACCCAGTACTTC,CSVEGNRGETQYF
.,TRBV6-1,TRBJ1-1,.,TGTGCCGGGATCATACAGGGAGGGCCCCCTGAAGCTTTCTTT,CAGIIQGGPPEAFF
.,TRBV6-1,TRBJ2-3,.,TGTGCCAGCAGTGGGTGGGACCTCCGGACGCAGTATTTT,CASSGWDLRTQYF
.,TRBV4-1,TRBJ1-4,.,TGCGCCAGCAGCCAAGGGGCGGGGGGCGGTGAAAAACTGTTTTTT,CASSQGAGGGEKLFF
.,TRBV6-5,TRBJ1-1,.,TGTGCCAGCAGTTACCCGGCAGCGGGTAGGGCTGAAGCTTTCTTT,CASSYPAAGRAEAFF
.,TRBV10-3,TRBJ1-1,.,TGTGCCATCAGTGACCGCGGGGAGGGCACTGAAGCTTTCTTT,CAISDRGEGTEAFF